The next 5 T cell receptor beta chains were all read from a single sample in a study of cytomegalovirus exposure and HLA in healthy donors. The PCR was carried out with 60 Vbeta primers and 13 Jbeta primers. Repertoires were generated with immunoSEQ multiplex PCR, while TCRdb's copy carries only in-frame clones and drops some. The sample lists about 160,000 clones; 86% were seen once. Sequences were obtained from PBMCs. The receptors stem from a woman in her late teens or twenties in good health and CMV-seronegative.

This chain connects TRBV7-9 to TRBJ2-7; the D gene is possibly TRBD2 (6 bases). Germline lookup yields CDR1 SEHNR and CDR2 FQNEAQ (reference sequence). Trimming removed 6 bases from V and 2 bases from J, with 8 bases in between. The CDR3 has 12 amino acids. The CDR3 DNA sequence: TGTGCCAGCAGGGGGACTCCCTACGAGCAGTACTTC. Amino acids: CASRGTPYEQYF.

This chain links TRBV7-9 with TRBJ2-7, with a possible D match to TRBD1 (5 bases). This CDR3 comprises 14 residues. Germline-derived CDR1 and CDR2 are SEHNR and FQNEAQ (reference sequence). V was trimmed by 3 bases and J by 2 bases, leaving 11 bases between them. The CDR3 here is CASSLSQGPYEQYF. The DNA for the CDR3 is TGTGCCAGCAGCTTGAGCCAGGGCCCCTACGAGCAGTACTTC.

The chain employs TRBV19 and TRBJ2-3, with 8 bases aligning to TRBD2. CDR1 and CDR2 (germline): LNHDA, SQIVND (reference sequence). This CDR3 region has 14 residues. The trim removed 3 bases at V and 9 bases at J, leaving 8 bases unmatched. The CDR3 reads CASSMRGAMATQYF. In nucleotides, the CDR3 is TGTGCCAGTAGTATGCGGGGGGCGATGGCCACGCAGTATTTT.

The chain recombines TRBV5-4 with TRBJ1-2; D remains unclear. The germline V gene has CDR1 SGHNT and CDR2 YYREEE (reference sequence). Trimming took 1 base from V and 6 from J, leaving 16 bases between them. CDR3 length: 15 amino acids. The CDR3 DNA follows: TGTGCCAGCAGCTTGAGTGTCGAGGTGCTCGATGGCTACACCTTC. It encodes CASSLSVEVLDGYTF.

The chain is built from TRBV7-9 and TRBJ2-3; D may be TRBD1 (5 bases). Germline lookup yields CDR1 SEHNR and CDR2 FQNEAQ (reference sequence). There are 14 residues in the CDR3. V was trimmed by 5 bases and J by 2 bases, leaving 11 bases between them. CDR3 sequence reads: CASSLGHPTDTQYF. For the CDR3, the DNA is TGTGCCAGCAGCCTCGGACATCCCACAGATACGCAGTATTTT. Based on the CDR3 plus reference TRBV7-9 and TRBJ2-3, the full variable domain is DTGVSQNPRHKITKRGQNVTFRCDPISEHNRLYWYRQTLGQGPEFLTYFQNEAQLEKSRLLSDRFSAERPKGSFSTLEIQRTEQGDSAMYLCASSLGHPTDTQYFGPGTRLTVL.